The next 5 T cell receptor beta chains were all read from a single sample in a study of blood T cells in healthy people across ages. Using a J-beta primer mix together with a sample-barcoded 5' primer, a second PCR was run for about 6 to 12 cycles. TCRdb recomputed calls from the 5' RACE reads with MiXCR, one row per CDR3 protein. The sample lists roughly 800,000 distinct CDR3 sequences, approximately 25% occurring once. These data were also filed under a second study, of T cells of mothers and their children.

The specimen sequenced was blood. Every receptor here comes from a boy aged 5 to 17 in good health.

The chain combines TRBV4-1 with TRBJ1-4; maybe TRBD1 (6 bases). Trimming shortened V by 0 bases and J by 8 bases, and 13 bases separated the two germline ends. Germline assignment: CDR1 MGHRA and CDR2 YSYEKL. The CDR3 spans 15 residues. The CDR3 reads CASSQDAGAGEKLFF. As DNA, the CDR3 is TGCGCCAGCAGCCAAGATGCGGGGGCGGGAGAAAAACTGTTTTTT.

As to this clonotype: Being one base from a much bigger clone, this may be a read error. J is TRBJ1-2 and V is TRBV3-1; TRBD1 agrees at 7 bases. Germline CDR1 is LGHDT and CDR2 is YNNKEL (reference sequence). J was trimmed by 3 bases and V by 4 bases; bases with no gene match: 2. CDR3 length equals 13 residues. For the CDR3, the DNA is TGTGCCAGCAGCCCGACAGGGCACTATGGCTACACCTTC. As protein: CASSPTGHYGYTF.

The chain uses TRBV3-1 and TRBJ2-7; 7 bases are shared with TRBD1. Trimming cost V 4 bases and J 0 bases; bases outside gene matches: 9. Germline V CDR1 and CDR2: LGHDT, YNNKEL (reference sequence). The CDR3 has 16 amino acids. The CDR3 loop reads CASSPGTDPHSYEQYF. CDR3 nucleotides: TGTGCCAGCAGCCCCGGGACAGACCCTCACTCCTACGAGCAGTACTTC.

The rearrangement uses TRBV2 and TRBJ1-1; D is ambiguous. Trimming removed 6 bases at V and 6 bases at J, with 17 bases between. Looked up from germline, CDR1 is SNHLY and CDR2 is FYNNEI. This CDR3 spans 14 amino acids. The CDR3 here is CASSINPRWAEAFF. CDR3 nucleotides: TGTGCCAGCAGCATTAACCCGAGGTGGGCTGAAGCTTTCTTT.

Details on this clonotype: Germline is not matched at one junction end, which may reflect a read error. The chain is built from TRBV7-2 and TRBJ1-6; possibly TRBD1 for D (6 bases). This CDR3 contains 14 residues. Germline V CDR1 and CDR2: SGHTA, FQGNSA. CDR3 in amino acids: CASSAYRESSPLRF. CDR3 coding DNA: TGTGCCAGCAGCGCCTACAGGGAAAGTTCACCCCTCCGCTTT.